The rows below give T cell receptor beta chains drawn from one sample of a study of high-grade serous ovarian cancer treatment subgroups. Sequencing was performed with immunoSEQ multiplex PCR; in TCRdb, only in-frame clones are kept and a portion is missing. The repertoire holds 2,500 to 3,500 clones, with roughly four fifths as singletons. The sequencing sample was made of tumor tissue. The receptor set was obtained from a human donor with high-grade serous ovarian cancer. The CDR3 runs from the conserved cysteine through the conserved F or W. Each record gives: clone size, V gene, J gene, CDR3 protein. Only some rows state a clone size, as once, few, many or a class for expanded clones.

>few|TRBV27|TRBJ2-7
CASMGGASYEQYF
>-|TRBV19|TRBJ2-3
CASSPRSEGLAGPRVTQYF
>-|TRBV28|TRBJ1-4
CASSLPATNEKLFF
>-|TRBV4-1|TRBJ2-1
CASSQEPLATSYNEQFF
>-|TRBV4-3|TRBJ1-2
CASSQDPNGAVYGYTF
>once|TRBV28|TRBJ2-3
CASNLRDTQYF
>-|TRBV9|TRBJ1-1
CASSPNSAEAFF
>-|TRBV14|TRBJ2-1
CASSQTGTGHNEQFF
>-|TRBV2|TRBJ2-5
CASSFGTYGETQYF
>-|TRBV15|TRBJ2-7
CATSRQPGSYEQYF
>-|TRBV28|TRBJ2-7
CASSWGEPAVHEQYF
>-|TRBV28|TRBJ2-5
CASSFPGRPQETQYF
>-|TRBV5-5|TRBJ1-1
CASSLGQMNTEAFF
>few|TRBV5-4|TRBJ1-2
CASSFQGSNYGYTF
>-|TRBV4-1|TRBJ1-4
CASSQLAGEKLFF
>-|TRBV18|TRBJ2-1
CASSPPGLAGGANEQFF
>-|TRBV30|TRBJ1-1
CAWSAAGSEAFF
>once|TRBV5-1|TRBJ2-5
CASSLDRGEETQYF
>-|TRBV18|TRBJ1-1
CASSPSGQYTEAFF
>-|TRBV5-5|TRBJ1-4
CASTQGATNEKLFF
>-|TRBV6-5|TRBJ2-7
CASSAGTLRGYEQYF
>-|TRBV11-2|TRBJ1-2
CASSTDRGQVYGYTF
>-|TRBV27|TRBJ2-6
CASSFWGRAGANVLTF
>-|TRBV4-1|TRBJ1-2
CASSPGTGKISGYGYTF
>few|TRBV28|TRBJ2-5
CASSPPGRPSETQYF
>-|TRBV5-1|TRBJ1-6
CASSLEGGNSPLHF
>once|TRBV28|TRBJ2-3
CASSHPGQPGDTQYF
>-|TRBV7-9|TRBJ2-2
CASSFEGGGELFF
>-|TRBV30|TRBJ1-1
CAWGYKGAGRILEAFF
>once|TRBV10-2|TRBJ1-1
CASRNRGRDMNTEAFF
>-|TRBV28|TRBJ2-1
CASSSRLAGAGEQFF
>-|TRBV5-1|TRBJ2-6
CASSPGTGFSGANVLTF
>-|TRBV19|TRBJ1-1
CASSIGYGQNTEAFF
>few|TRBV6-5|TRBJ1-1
CASSQTVANTEAFF
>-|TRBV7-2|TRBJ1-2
CASSSGRPAYGYTF
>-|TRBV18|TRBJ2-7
CASSPGRLYEQYF
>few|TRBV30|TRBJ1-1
CAWSPGVMNTEAFF